These 5 T cell receptor beta chains originate from one sample sequenced in a study of cytomegalovirus exposure and HLA in healthy donors. Using immunoSEQ multiplex PCR, the repertoire was profiled, and TCRdb retains in-frame clones only, with some absent. The sample consists of 130,000 to 150,000 clones, approximately 90% of them appearing once. Sequencing was performed on PBMCs. These receptors were taken from a woman aged 25-40 years in good health and CMV-seropositive.

V is TRBV7-9 and J is TRBJ1-4, with TRBD1 identical over 7 bases. The CDR3 spans 17 residues. V dropped 5 bases and J dropped 4; count of bases not matched to a gene: 13. Germline CDR1 and CDR2: SEHNR and FQNEAQ (reference sequence). Written as DNA, the CDR3 is TGTGCCAGCAGCCCTACGATAGTGGGGGACAGTAATGAAAAACTGTTTTTT. It translates to CASSPTIVGDSNEKLFF.

The chain is built from TRBV2 and TRBJ2-4; TRBD1 matches 9 bases. CDR1 is SNHLY and CDR2 is FYNNEI in the germline V gene. This CDR3 contains 16 residues. V was pared by 6 bases and J by 0 bases, with 6 bases of the junction left unmatched. CDR3 nucleotides: TGTGCCAGCAGCCTAGACAGGGGGGGAGCCAAAAACATTCAGTACTTC. Its translation is CASSLDRGGAKNIQYF.

This clone was picked up one time. V gene TRBV9 combines with J gene TRBJ1-5; D perhaps matches TRBD1 (5 bases). With 9 bases removed from V and 6 bases from J, the gap between germline ends came to 22 bases. CDR3 length: 15 residues. Germline lookup yields CDR1 SGDLS and CDR2 YYNGEE. CDR3 amino acids: CATWMDGGGFQPQHF. The DNA for the CDR3 is TGTGCCACTTGGATGGATGGGGGGGGTTTTCAGCCCCAGCATTTT.

This clone was observed a single time. The chain couples TRBV5-1 to TRBJ2-7; the D gene is possibly TRBD1 (7 bases). Germline CDR1 is SGHRS and CDR2 is YFSETQ. Trimming pared 0 bases from V and 2 bases from J, leaving 15 bases between. CDR3 length: 16 amino acids. The CDR3 loop reads CASSLVGGQTTYEQYF. The CDR3 nucleotides read TGCGCCAGCAGCTTGGTCGGGGGACAGACCACCTACGAGCAGTACTTC.

The gene calls are TRBV7-6 and TRBJ1-1, with 7 bases matching TRBD1. The CDR3 sequence is 16 residues long. Germline assignment: CDR1 SGHVS and CDR2 FNYEAQ. V was pared by 4 bases and J by 5 bases, with 13 bases of the junction left unmatched. CDR3 sequence reads: CASSSRDEGARTEAFF. The CDR3 DNA reads as TGTGCCAGCAGCTCGCGGGATGAGGGGGCTAGGACTGAAGCTTTCTTT.